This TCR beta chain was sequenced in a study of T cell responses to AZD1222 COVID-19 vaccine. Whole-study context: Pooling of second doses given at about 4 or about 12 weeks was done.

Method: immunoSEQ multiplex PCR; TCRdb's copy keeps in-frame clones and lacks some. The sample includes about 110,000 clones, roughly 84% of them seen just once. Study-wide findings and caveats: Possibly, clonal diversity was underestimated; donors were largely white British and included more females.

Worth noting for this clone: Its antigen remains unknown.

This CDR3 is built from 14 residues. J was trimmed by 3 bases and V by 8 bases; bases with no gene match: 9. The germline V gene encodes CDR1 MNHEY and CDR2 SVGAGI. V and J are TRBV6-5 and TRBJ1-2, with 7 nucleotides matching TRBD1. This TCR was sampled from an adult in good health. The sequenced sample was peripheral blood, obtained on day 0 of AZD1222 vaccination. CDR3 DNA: TGTGCCAGCGCCTCCTCCGACAGGGACTATGGCTACACCTTC. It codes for CASASSDRDYGYTF.